What follows are 22 T cell receptor beta chains derived from one specimen sequenced in a study of blood T cell repertoires in COVID-19. Measured with immunoSEQ multiplex PCR; TCRdb has only the in-frame clones, and not every one. The sample holds about 29,000 clones; more than 70% are singletons and the top ten take less than 4.5%. Source material: peripheral blood. The origin of the receptors is a human donor in a cohort sampled during active COVID-19.

The chain is built from TRBV4-2 and TRBJ2-1; 7 bases are a match to TRBD2. V shed 4 bases and J 9 bases; nucleotides not matched to a gene: 12. The CDR3 spans 15 residues. Germline V gene lookup returns CDR1 LGHNA and CDR2 YNFKEQ. CDR3: CASSLHVGPGGEQFF. CDR3 nucleotide sequence: TGTGCCAGCAGCCTCCATGTGGGGCCGGGGGGTGAGCAGTTCTTC.

This clone was observed a few times. The CDR3 reads CASSRPRDLNTEAFF. The CDR3 DNA reads as TGTGCCAGCAGCCGCCCTAGGGACTTGAACACTGAAGCTTTCTTT. This sequence joins TRBV11-1 and TRBJ1-1; possible D gene TRBD1, 5 bases. CDR3 length: 15 amino acids. V was trimmed by 5 bases and J by 0 bases, leaving 13 bases between them. Germline V lookup: CDR1 SGHAT, CDR2 FQDESV (reference sequence).

The chain has TRBV5-4 and TRBJ1-2, with D perhaps matching TRBD1 (5 bases). The germline V gene encodes CDR1 SGHNT and CDR2 YYREEE (reference sequence). The CDR3 is 12 residues long. Deletions cut 6 bases from V and 1 base from J, with 7 bases between. CDR3 in amino acids: CASTQGNYGYTF. The CDR3 region has the DNA TGTGCCAGCACCCAGGGTAACTATGGCTACACCTTC.

This rearrangement joins TRBV7-2 to TRBJ2-5, with TRBD2 matching 13 bases. From germline, CDR1 is SGHTA and CDR2 FQGNSA. The ends lost 5 bases at V and 1 base at J; junction bases unmatched: 10. The CDR3 runs 18 residues. CDR3 nucleotides: TGTGCCAGCAGCATTCCACTAGCGGGGGGGCCCCGCCAAGAGACCCAGTACTTC. This translates into CASSIPLAGGPRQETQYF.

The rearrangement links TRBV5-6 to TRBJ1-2, with unresolved D. Trimming took 2 bases from V and 7 from J, leaving 6 bases between them. The CDR3 length is 11 residues. The germline V gene has CDR1 SGHDT and CDR2 YYEEEE. The CDR3 coding sequence is TGTGCCAGCAGCTTCACTTTTGGCTACACCTTC. Translating it yields CASSFTFGYTF.

The CDR3 reads CASSFVNTEAFF. In DNA form, the CDR3 reads TGTGCCAGCAGTTTCGTGAACACTGAAGCTTTCTTT. The V and J genes are TRBV12-3 or TRBV12-4 and TRBJ1-1; D call uncertain. The CDR3 spans 12 residues. V lost 3 bases and J lost 0, with 2 bases in between.

CDR3 sequence: CASRRLQDTDTQYF. In DNA form, the CDR3 reads TGCGCCAGCAGGCGTCTACAGGACACAGATACGCAGTATTTT. The rearrangement uses TRBV5-1 and TRBJ2-3; TRBD1 might be the D (5 bases). Germline CDR1 SGHRS, CDR2 YFSETQ. The CDR3 is 14 residues long. V was trimmed by 5 bases and J by 2 bases, leaving 12 bases between them.

The V and J genes are TRBV18 and TRBJ1-6, with 7 bases lining up with TRBD1. Germline loops: CDR1 KGHSH, CDR2 LQKENI. The trim removed 4 bases at V and 5 bases at J, leaving 2 bases unmatched. CDR3 size: 14 residues. This CDR3 is CASSLGTDNSPLHF. As DNA, the CDR3 is TGTGCCAGCTCACTTGGGACAGATAATTCACCCCTCCACTTT.

This chain connects TRBV7-6 to TRBJ2-3, with TRBD2 identical over 11 bases. The CDR3 contains 15 residues. Germline lookup yields CDR1 SGHVS and CDR2 FNYEAQ. The junction had 3 bases not matched to a gene; V was cut back by 5 bases and J by 2 bases. DNA of the CDR3: TGTGCCAGCAGCCTTAGCGGGGGGGACACAGATACGCAGTATTTT. Protein: CASSLSGGDTDTQYF.

The chain recombines TRBV4-3 with TRBJ1-2; 9 positions agree with TRBD1. V gave up 0 bases and J gave up 6 bases; unmatched junction bases: 14. Germline CDR1 LGHNA, CDR2 YSLEER. CDR3 length: 18 amino acids. The CDR3 loop reads CASSQDSPLQGQGDGYTF. The CDR3 nucleotides read TGCGCCAGCAGCCAAGATTCACCGCTCCAGGGACAGGGAGATGGCTACACCTTC.

The chain has TRBV12-3 or TRBV12-4 and TRBJ1-2; D is possibly TRBD1 (5 bases). V lost 8 bases to trimming and J lost 1 base, with 8 bases between them. CDR3 length: 12 amino acids. CDR3 protein: CASGGINYGYTF. CDR3 nucleotides: TGTGCCAGCGGGGGGATTAACTATGGCTACACCTTC.

V and J are TRBV5-8 and TRBJ1-1, with a weak D call TRBD1 (6 bases). Germline-derived CDR1 and CDR2 are SGHTS and YDEGEE. The CDR3 extends over 13 amino acids. V lost 7 bases and J 5 bases, leaving 15 bases between the germline ends. CDR3 sequence: CASHLQGITEAFF. For the CDR3, the DNA is TGTGCCAGCCATCTACAGGGAATAACTGAAGCTTTCTTT.

The genes are TRBV5-6 and TRBJ2-3, with 8 bases lining up with TRBD2. The length of the CDR3 is 15 residues. Losses at the gene ends were 5 bases for V and 2 bases for J; bases not matched to a gene: 7. Germline V lookup: CDR1 SGHDT, CDR2 YYEEEE. As DNA, the CDR3 is TGTGCCAGCAGGGAGGCGGGGGGCCTCACAGATACGCAGTATTTT. Translating gives CASREAGGLTDTQYF.

The J gene is TRBJ2-3, the V gene TRBV19, with 11 bases matching TRBD1. The CDR3 is 16 residues long. Germline lookup yields CDR1 LNHDA and CDR2 SQIVND (reference sequence). V shed 5 bases, J shed 1 base, and the junction held 5 bases outside the gene matches. CDR3 sequence reads: CASSLGTGGRTDTQYF. CDR3 nucleotides: TGTGCCAGTAGTCTTGGGACAGGGGGACGCACAGATACGCAGTATTTT.

The genes are TRBV5-4 and TRBJ1-5, with TRBD1 matching over 7 bases. With V trimmed by 4 bases and J by 1 base, 8 bases remained unmatched. In germline, CDR1 is SGHNT, CDR2 YYREEE (reference sequence). CDR3 length: 16 amino acids. CDR3 sequence: CASSADRTSSNQPQHF. As DNA, the CDR3 is TGTGCCAGCAGCGCGGACAGGACCTCCAGCAATCAGCCCCAGCATTTT.

The V gene is TRBV3-1 (or the pseudogene TRBV3-2), the J gene TRBJ2-2, with TRBD2 matching 13 bases. Trimming cost V 4 bases and J 5 bases; bases outside gene matches: 7. CDR1 LGHDT and CDR2 YNNKEL come from the germline V gene (reference sequence). The CDR3 sequence is 17 residues long. CDR3 in DNA: TGTGCCAGCAGCCCACTAGCGGGGGGGCCGCGAACCGGGGAGCTGTTTTTT. As protein: CASSPLAGGPRTGELFF.

The chain couples TRBV28 to TRBJ2-1; TRBD2 matches at 11 bases. In germline, CDR1 is MDHEN, CDR2 SYDVKM. V was pared by 6 bases and J by 5 bases, with 6 bases of the junction left unmatched. This CDR3 is built from 15 residues. This CDR3 reads CASSGLAGGNNEQFF. The CDR3, as DNA: TGTGCCAGCAGCGGATTAGCGGGGGGGAACAATGAGCAGTTCTTC.

This clone is labeled medium-sized. V is TRBV28 and J is TRBJ2-5; 8 bases are a match to TRBD2. Germline CDR1 reads MDHEN; CDR2 reads SYDVKM. The length of the CDR3 is 15 residues. V lost 1 base to trimming and J lost 5 bases; unmatched junction nucleotides: 6. Here the CDR3 reads CASSLSAGAGETQYF. The CDR3, as DNA: TGTGCCAGCAGTTTATCAGCGGGGGCGGGGGAGACCCAGTACTTC.

The rearrangement joins TRBV2 to TRBJ2-5; D may be TRBD2 (5 bases). This CDR3 region has 15 residues. Germline values: CDR1 SNHLY, CDR2 FYNNEI. V lost 7 bases, J lost 2 bases, and 17 bases lay in between. CDR3 amino acids: CASTLGRGSQETQYF. The CDR3 nucleotides are TGTGCCAGCACCCTAGGGCGTGGGAGTCAAGAGACCCAGTACTTC.

The J gene is TRBJ1-4, the V gene TRBV6-6, with D hard to call. The CDR3 extends over 14 amino acids. Germline values: CDR1 MNHNY, CDR2 SVGAGI (reference sequence). Trimming removed 2 bases from V and 8 bases from J, with 12 bases in between. CDR3: CASSYMGDGEKLFF. The CDR3 DNA reads TGTGCCAGCAGTTACATGGGCGATGGGGAAAAACTGTTTTTT.

This chain uses TRBV19 with TRBJ2-2; 8 nucleotides line up with TRBD2. CDR1 and CDR2 from the germline V gene are LNHDA and SQIVND (reference sequence). V gave up 5 bases and J gave up 4 bases; unmatched junction bases: 9. This CDR3 comprises 16 residues. Written as DNA, the CDR3 is TGTGCCAGTAGTTCCCGGGTAGCGGGGCTCACCGGGGAGCTGTTTTTT. The encoded protein is CASSSRVAGLTGELFF. The full variable domain, with the rest looked up from reference TRBV19 and TRBJ2-2, is DGGITQSPKYLFRKEGQNVTLSCEQNLNHDAMYWYRQDPGQGLRLIYYSQIVNDFQKGDIAEGYSVSREKKESFPLTVTSAQKNPTAFYLCASSSRVAGLTGELFFGEGSRLTVL.

The chain uses TRBV7-2 and TRBJ1-1; D is ambiguous. The CDR3 spans 12 residues. V was clipped by 8 bases and J by 3 bases, with 10 bases between them. Germline CDR1 reads SGHTA; CDR2 reads FQGNSA. Here the CDR3 reads CASSKAHTEAFF. In DNA form, the CDR3 reads TGTGCCAGCTCCAAAGCTCACACTGAAGCTTTCTTT.